This TCR beta chain was found in a study of PD-1 blockade in classical Hodgkin lymphoma. Across the study: With a 2-week interval, patients received intravenous nivolumab at 3 mg/kg. Overall study results and limits: Significantly greater TCR diversity emerged by C4D1 in CD4+ cells but not CD8+ cells. Reported baseline diversity: healthy donors highest, relapsed/refractory patients lowest.

This CDR3 is 13 amino acids long. CDR1 and CDR2 (germline): MGHRA, YSYEKL. Trimming removed 0 bases at V and 3 bases at J, with 6 bases between. The assay was immunoSEQ multiplex PCR, and TCRdb's table has in-frame clones only and misses some. The sample lists 85,000 to 90,000 clones; 75% to 95% were seen once. Time point specified: cycle 4 day 1 (C4D1), after more than five weeks of nivolumab. Every patient was affected by relapse after autologous stem cell transplantation, while exposure to brentuximab vedotin was not uniform. Patients had relapsed/refractory classical Hodgkin lymphoma with complete response, partial response or progressive disease as best response. Concerning this clone itself: Its antigen is not identified.

Sequenced material: peripheral blood mononuclear cells (PBMCs), taken before the fourth cycle of nivolumab. The TCR originated in a human donor with classical Hodgkin lymphoma. The V gene is TRBV4-1, the J gene TRBJ2-7, with D perhaps matching TRBD1 (5 bases). CDR3 coding DNA: TGCGCCAGCAGCCAAGACCAGGGCTACGAGCAGTACTTC. It translates to CASSQDQGYEQYF.